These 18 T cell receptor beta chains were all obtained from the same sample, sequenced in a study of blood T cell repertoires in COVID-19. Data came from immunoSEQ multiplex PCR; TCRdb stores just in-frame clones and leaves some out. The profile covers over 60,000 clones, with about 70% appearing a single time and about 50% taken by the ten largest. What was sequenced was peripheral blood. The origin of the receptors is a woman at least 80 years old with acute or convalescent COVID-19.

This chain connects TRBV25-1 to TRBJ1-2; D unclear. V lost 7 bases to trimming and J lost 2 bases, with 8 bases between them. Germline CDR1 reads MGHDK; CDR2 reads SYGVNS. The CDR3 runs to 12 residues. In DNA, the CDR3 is TGTGCCAGCACCGGCGGCAACTATGGCTACACCTTC. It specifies CASTGGNYGYTF.

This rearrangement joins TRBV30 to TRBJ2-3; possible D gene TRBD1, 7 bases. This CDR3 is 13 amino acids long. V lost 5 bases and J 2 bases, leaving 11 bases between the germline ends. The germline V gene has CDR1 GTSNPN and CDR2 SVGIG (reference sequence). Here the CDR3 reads CAWGGTATDTQYF. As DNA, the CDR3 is TGTGCCTGGGGGGGGACAGCCACAGATACGCAGTATTTT.

DNA of the CDR3: TGCGCCAGCAGCCAAGTCGGGACAGGGGAGGAAAAACTGTTTTTT. Amino acids: CASSQVGTGEEKLFF. The V and J genes are TRBV4-1 and TRBJ1-4; 10 nucleotides agree with TRBD1. CDR1 and CDR2 from the germline V gene are MGHRA and YSYEKL. The CDR3 totals 15 residues. V dropped 1 base and J dropped 8; count of bases not matched to a gene: 4.

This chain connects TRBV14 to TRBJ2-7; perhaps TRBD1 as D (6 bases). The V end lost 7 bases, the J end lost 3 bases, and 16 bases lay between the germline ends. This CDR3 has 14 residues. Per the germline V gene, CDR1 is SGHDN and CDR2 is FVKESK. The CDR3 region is CASTRGKGSYEQYF. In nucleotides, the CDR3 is TGTGCCAGCACCAGGGGTAAGGGGAGCTACGAGCAGTACTTC.

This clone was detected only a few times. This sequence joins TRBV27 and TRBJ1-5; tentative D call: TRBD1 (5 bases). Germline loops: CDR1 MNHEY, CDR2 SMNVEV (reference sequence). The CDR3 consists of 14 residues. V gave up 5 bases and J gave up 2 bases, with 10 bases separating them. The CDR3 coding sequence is TGTGCCAGCAGTCCCCTAGGGGGCAATCAGCCCCAGCATTTT. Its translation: CASSPLGGNQPQHF.

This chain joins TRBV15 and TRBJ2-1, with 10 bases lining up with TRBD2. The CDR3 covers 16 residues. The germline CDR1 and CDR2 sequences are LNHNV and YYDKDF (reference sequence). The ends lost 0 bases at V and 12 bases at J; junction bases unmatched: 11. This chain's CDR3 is CATSRDRVAGGGVQFF. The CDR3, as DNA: TGTGCCACCAGCAGAGATCGGGTAGCGGGAGGAGGGGTGCAGTTCTTC.

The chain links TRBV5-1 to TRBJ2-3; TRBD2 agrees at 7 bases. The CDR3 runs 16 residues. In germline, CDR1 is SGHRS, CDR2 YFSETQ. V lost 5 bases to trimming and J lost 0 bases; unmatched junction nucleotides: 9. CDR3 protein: CASRRGDSGSTDTQYF. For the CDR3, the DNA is TGCGCCAGCAGACGGGGGGATAGCGGTAGCACAGATACGCAGTATTTT.

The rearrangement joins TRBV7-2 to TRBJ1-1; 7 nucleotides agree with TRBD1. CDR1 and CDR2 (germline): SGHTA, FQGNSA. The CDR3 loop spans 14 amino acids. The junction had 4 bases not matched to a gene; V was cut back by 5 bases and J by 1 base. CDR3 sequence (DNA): TGTGCCAGCAGCAGACGGACAGGGAACACTGAAGCTTTCTTT. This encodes CASSRRTGNTEAFF. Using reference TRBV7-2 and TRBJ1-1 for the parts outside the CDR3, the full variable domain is GAGVSQSPSNKVTEKGKDVELRCDPISGHTALYWYRQSLGQGLEFLIYFQGNSAPDKSGLPSDRFSAERTGGSVSTLTIQRTQQEDSAVYLCASSRRTGNTEAFFGQGTRLTVV.

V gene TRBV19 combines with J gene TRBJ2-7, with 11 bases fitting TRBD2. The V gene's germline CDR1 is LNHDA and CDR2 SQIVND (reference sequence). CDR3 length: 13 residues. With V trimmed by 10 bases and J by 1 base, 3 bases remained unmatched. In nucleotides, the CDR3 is TGTGCCACCGGGACTAGCGGTTCCTACGAGCAGTACTTC. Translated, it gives CATGTSGSYEQYF.

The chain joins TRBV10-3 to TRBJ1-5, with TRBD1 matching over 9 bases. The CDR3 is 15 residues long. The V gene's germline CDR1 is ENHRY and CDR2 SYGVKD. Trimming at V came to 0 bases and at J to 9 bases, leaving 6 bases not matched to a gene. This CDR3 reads CAISESPGQGLPQHF. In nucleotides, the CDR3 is TGTGCCATCAGTGAGTCTCCGGGACAGGGTTTGCCCCAGCATTTT.

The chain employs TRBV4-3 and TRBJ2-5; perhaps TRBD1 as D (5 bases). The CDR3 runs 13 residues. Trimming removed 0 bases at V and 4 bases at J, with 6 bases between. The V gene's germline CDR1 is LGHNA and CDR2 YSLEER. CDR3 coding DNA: TGCGCCAGCAGCCAAGATCAGGGAGAGACCCAGTACTTC. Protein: CASSQDQGETQYF.

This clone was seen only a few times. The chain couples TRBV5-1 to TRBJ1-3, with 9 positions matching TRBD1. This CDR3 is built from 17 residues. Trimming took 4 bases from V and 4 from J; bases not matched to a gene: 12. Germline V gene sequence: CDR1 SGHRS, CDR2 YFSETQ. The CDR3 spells CASSLRTGATVGNTIYF. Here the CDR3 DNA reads TGCGCCAGCAGCCTACGGACAGGGGCAACAGTCGGAAACACCATATATTTT.

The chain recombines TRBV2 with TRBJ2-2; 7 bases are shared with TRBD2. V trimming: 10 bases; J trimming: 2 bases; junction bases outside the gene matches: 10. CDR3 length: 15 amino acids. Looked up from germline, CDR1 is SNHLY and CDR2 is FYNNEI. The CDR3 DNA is TGTGCCACTTCTAAAGGGACTACAAACACCGGGGAGCTGTTTTTT. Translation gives CATSKGTTNTGELFF.

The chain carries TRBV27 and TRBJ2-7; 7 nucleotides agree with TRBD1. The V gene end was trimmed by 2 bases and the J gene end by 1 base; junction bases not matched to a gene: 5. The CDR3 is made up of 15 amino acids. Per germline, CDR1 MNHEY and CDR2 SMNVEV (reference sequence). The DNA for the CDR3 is TGTGCCAGCAGTTTAAGAGGGGGCGAATCCTACGAGCAGTACTTC. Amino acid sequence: CASSLRGGESYEQYF.

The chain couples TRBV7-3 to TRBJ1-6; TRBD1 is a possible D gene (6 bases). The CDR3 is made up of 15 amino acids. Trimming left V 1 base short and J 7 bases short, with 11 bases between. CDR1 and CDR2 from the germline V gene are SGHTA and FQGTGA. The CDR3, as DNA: TGTGCCAGCAGCTTAAATAGTAGGGGGAATTCACCCCTCCACTTT. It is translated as CASSLNSRGNSPLHF.

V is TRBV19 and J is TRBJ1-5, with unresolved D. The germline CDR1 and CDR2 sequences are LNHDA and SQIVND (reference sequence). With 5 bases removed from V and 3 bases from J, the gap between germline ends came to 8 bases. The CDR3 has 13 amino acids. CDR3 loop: CASSLSHNQPQHF. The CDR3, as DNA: TGTGCCAGTAGTTTGTCCCACAATCAGCCCCAGCATTTT.

The CDR3 nucleotides read TGTGCCAGCAGCTTTGGAGGGGCTCTTCACGAGCAGTACTTC. Translating gives CASSFGGALHEQYF. The genes are TRBV7-9 and TRBJ2-7, with a weak D call TRBD2 (6 bases). Trimming left V 3 bases short and J 5 bases short, with 14 bases between. The V gene's germline CDR1 is SEHNR and CDR2 FQNEAQ (reference sequence). The CDR3 loop spans 14 amino acids.

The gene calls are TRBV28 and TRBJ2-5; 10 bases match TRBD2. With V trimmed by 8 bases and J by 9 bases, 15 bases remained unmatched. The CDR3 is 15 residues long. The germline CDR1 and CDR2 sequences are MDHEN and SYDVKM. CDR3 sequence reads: CASDPRTSGLGAQYF. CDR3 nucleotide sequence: TGTGCCAGCGACCCCCGGACTAGCGGCCTCGGGGCCCAGTACTTC.